This TCR beta chain was profiled in a study of regulatory T cells in long-lasting Graves disease. The study, taken as a whole, reports: Persistent Graves' cases showed lower TCR diversity than newly diagnosed cases.

The table lists this clonotype with many counts. The antigen remains unidentified. According to the study, TCR beta libraries were built with iRepertoire HTBI primers and CDR3-region Arm-PCR. TCRdb reprocessed the multiplex PCR reads via MiXCR and lists one record per CDR3 protein. This table has around 250,000 distinct CDR3 sequences, 15% to 20% appearing once. From germline, CDR1 is SGHTA and CDR2 FQGTGA. Between the trimmed V and J ends, which lost 1 base and 8 bases, there was a span of 27 bases. The CDR3 has 19 amino acids. As to time point: newly diagnosed GD, antithyroid drugs for less than 3 months. The TCR library used RNA extracted from PBMCs. The sample was also linked to a second study, of T cells in Graves' hyperthyroidism and ophthalmopathy. That paper notes: Most clonotypes that expanded in the thyroid above 0.001 also showed up in blood.

This clonotype was obtained from a young woman with Graves disease. The chain is built from TRBV7-3 and TRBJ2-1, with D tentatively TRBD2 (7 bases). Sequenced material: peripheral blood mononuclear cells (PBMCs), taken at new diagnosis, from a patient treated with antithyroid drugs. DNA for the CDR3: TGTGCCAGCAGCTTAATTGGGGATCGGAGAGGGGGGGGCATCGATGAGCAGTTCTTC. As protein: CASSLIGDRRGGGIDEQFF.